The rows below give T cell receptor beta chains drawn from one sample of a study of T cells in Graves' hyperthyroidism and ophthalmopathy. Using its own MiXCR run on the multiplex PCR reads, TCRdb lists one record per CDR3 protein. The sample holds 550,000 to 800,000 distinct CDR3 sequences, roughly a sixth seen once. Material: blood. The receptor source for this set is a man aged 50-60 years with Graves' hyperthyroidism. CDR3s include the opening cysteine and the closing phenylalanine or tryptophan. Each record gives: J gene, D gene, clone size, V gene, CDR3 DNA, CDR3 protein. The D gene is left open where the match is weak. Size values are once, few and many counts, or a class for expanded clones, and some rows have none.

j_gene: TRBJ2-3
d_gene: -
abundance: many
v_gene: TRBV11-1
CDR3nt: TGTGCCAGCAGCGTCAGGACAGATACGCAGTATTTT
CDR3aa: CASSVRTDTQYF

j_gene: TRBJ2-7
d_gene: TRBD1
abundance: few
v_gene: TRBV6-8
CDR3nt: TGTGCCAGCACCCCAGTGGGGACAGGGGTTCACGAGCAGTACTTC
CDR3aa: CASTPVGTGVHEQYF

j_gene: TRBJ2-7
d_gene: -
abundance: many
v_gene: TRBV2
CDR3nt: TGTGCCGGCAGGAAGACAGCGTCTTCCTACGAGCAGTACTTC
CDR3aa: CAGRKTASSYEQYF

j_gene: TRBJ1-4
d_gene: TRBD1
abundance: once
v_gene: TRBV27
CDR3nt: TGTGCCAGCAGTTTAACCGGGACAGGGGCCGATGCAACTAATGAAAAACTGTTTTTT
CDR3aa: CASSLTGTGADATNEKLFF

j_gene: TRBJ2-2
d_gene: TRBD2
abundance: many
v_gene: TRBV3-1
CDR3nt: TGTGCCAGCAGCGATGGACTAGCGGGAGGCACCGGGGAGCTGTTTTTT
CDR3aa: CASSDGLAGGTGELFF

j_gene: TRBJ2-1
d_gene: -
abundance: many
v_gene: TRBV27
CDR3nt: TGTGCCAGCAGTTTAGGGGCTAAGGGTAATGAGCAGTTCTTC
CDR3aa: CASSLGAKGNEQFF

j_gene: TRBJ2-3
d_gene: -
abundance: many
v_gene: TRBV18
CDR3nt: TGTGCCAGCTCACCAGACCCCAACCACCCCACTGATACGCAGTATTTT
CDR3aa: CASSPDPNHPTDTQYF

j_gene: TRBJ1-5
d_gene: -
abundance: many
v_gene: TRBV7-2
CDR3nt: TGTGCCAGCAGCTTGGGGCAGGCGAATCAGCCCCAGCATTTT
CDR3aa: CASSLGQANQPQHF

j_gene: TRBJ1-1
d_gene: -
abundance: many
v_gene: TRBV28
CDR3nt: TGTGCCAGCAGTCAAGGACCCCTCATGGCCCCTGAAGCTTTCTTT
CDR3aa: CASSQGPLMAPEAFF

j_gene: TRBJ2-1
d_gene: TRBD2
abundance: -
v_gene: TRBV24-1
CDR3nt: TGTGCCACCAGTGATTTCGGACTAGATCAACCTTCCTACAATGAGCAGTTCTTC
CDR3aa: CATSDFGLDQPSYNEQFF

j_gene: TRBJ2-7
d_gene: TRBD2
abundance: many
v_gene: TRBV11-2
CDR3nt: TGTGCCAGCAGCTTAAATAGAGCGGGATCATCCTACGAGCAGTACTTC
CDR3aa: CASSLNRAGSSYEQYF

j_gene: TRBJ1-3
d_gene: -
abundance: few
v_gene: TRBV25-1
CDR3nt: TGTGCCAGCAGTGAAGTAACGCTCTCTGGAAACACCATATATTTT
CDR3aa: CASSEVTLSGNTIYF

j_gene: TRBJ1-4
d_gene: -
abundance: -
v_gene: TRBV29-1
CDR3nt: TGCAGCGTTTTGGGGGGAGATGAAAAACTGTTTTTT
CDR3aa: CSVLGGDEKLFF

j_gene: TRBJ2-5
d_gene: -
abundance: -
v_gene: TRBV7-2
CDR3nt: TGTGCCAGCAGCCGACTCGGTGAAGAAGAGACCCAGTACTTC
CDR3aa: CASSRLGEEETQYF

j_gene: TRBJ2-7
d_gene: TRBD2
abundance: few
v_gene: TRBV30
CDR3nt: TGTGCCTGGAGTGTGAGGACTAGCGGGAGTCTTAACGAGCAGTACTTC
CDR3aa: CAWSVRTSGSLNEQYF

j_gene: TRBJ2-3
d_gene: TRBD2
abundance: -
v_gene: TRBV5-1
CDR3nt: TGCGCCAGCAGCTTGGCCAAGACTAGCGGACTCACAGATATGCAGTATTTT
CDR3aa: CASSLAKTSGLTDMQYF

j_gene: TRBJ2-7
d_gene: -
abundance: many
v_gene: TRBV5-1
CDR3nt: TGCGCCAGCAGCCTGCGAGCGTCCGAGCAGTACTTC
CDR3aa: CASSLRASEQYF

j_gene: TRBJ2-3
d_gene: TRBD1
abundance: few
v_gene: TRBV9
CDR3nt: TGTGCCAGCACCGACAGGGGCCGAGATACGCAGTATTTT
CDR3aa: CASTDRGRDTQYF

j_gene: TRBJ1-5
d_gene: -
abundance: many
v_gene: TRBV28
CDR3nt: TGTGCCACAACGGTTCTGGAGTTCAATCAGCCCCAGCATTTT
CDR3aa: CATTVLEFNQPQHF

j_gene: TRBJ2-7
d_gene: TRBD1
abundance: few
v_gene: TRBV18
CDR3nt: TGTGCCAGCTCACCAGGGGACAGGGTTTACGAGCAGTACTTC
CDR3aa: CASSPGDRVYEQYF

j_gene: TRBJ1-1
d_gene: -
abundance: -
v_gene: TRBV10-3
CDR3nt: TGTGCCATCAGTGAGGGCTCTTCGGGAGCTTTCTTT
CDR3aa: CAISEGSSGAFF

j_gene: TRBJ2-5
d_gene: TRBD1
abundance: -
v_gene: TRBV28
CDR3nt: TGTGCCAGCTCGCACGGTTGGATCAAACCGGGACAGGGGGGCCAAGAGACCCAGTACTTC
CDR3aa: CASSHGWIKPGQGGQETQYF

j_gene: TRBJ2-7
d_gene: TRBD1
abundance: many
v_gene: TRBV2
CDR3nt: TGTGCCAGCAGTGAACTGACAGGGCGGTACGAGCAGTACTTC
CDR3aa: CASSELTGRYEQYF

j_gene: TRBJ1-1
d_gene: -
abundance: few
v_gene: TRBV30
CDR3nt: TGTGCCTGGAGTGTATCCCCTTTGAACACTGAAGCTTTCTTT
CDR3aa: CAWSVSPLNTEAFF

j_gene: TRBJ2-3
d_gene: -
abundance: many
v_gene: TRBV24-1
CDR3nt: TGTGCCACCAGTGGGGTGGGGGCAGATACGCAGTATTTT
CDR3aa: CATSGVGADTQYF

j_gene: TRBJ2-2
d_gene: -
abundance: many
v_gene: TRBV5-1
CDR3nt: TGCGCCAGCAGCTTCAATACGAACACCGGGGAGCTGTTTTTT
CDR3aa: CASSFNTNTGELFF

j_gene: TRBJ2-2
d_gene: -
abundance: -
v_gene: TRBV19
CDR3nt: TGTGCCAGTAGACTACAGGGTAACACCGGGGAGCTGTTTTTT
CDR3aa: CASRLQGNTGELFF

j_gene: TRBJ2-5
d_gene: TRBD2
abundance: many
v_gene: TRBV28
CDR3nt: TGTGCCAGCAGGGGGACTAGCGGGAGCTGGAAAGAGACCCAGTACTTC
CDR3aa: CASRGTSGSWKETQYF

j_gene: TRBJ2-7
d_gene: -
abundance: many
v_gene: TRBV30
CDR3nt: TGTGCCTGGAGGCCCTTTTTAGCCCAGGGACTCTACGAGCAGTACTTC
CDR3aa: CAWRPFLAQGLYEQYF

j_gene: TRBJ2-7
d_gene: -
abundance: -
v_gene: TRBV6-2/TRBV6-3
CDR3nt: TGTGCCAGCAGTTCAGGCTTTAGGTCCTACGAGCAGTACTTC
CDR3aa: CASSSGFRSYEQYF

j_gene: TRBJ2-1
d_gene: TRBD2
abundance: few
v_gene: TRBV5-1
CDR3nt: TGCGCCAGCAGCTTGGAAGCTAGCGGGAGTTGGGATGAGCAGTTCTTC
CDR3aa: CASSLEASGSWDEQFF

j_gene: TRBJ2-5
d_gene: TRBD1
abundance: many
v_gene: TRBV15
CDR3nt: TGTGCCACCAGCGTATACAGGGGGTCTGGAGAGACCCAGTACTTC
CDR3aa: CATSVYRGSGETQYF

j_gene: TRBJ2-5
d_gene: TRBD2
abundance: many
v_gene: TRBV9
CDR3nt: TGTGCCAGCAGCGTAGGGGCTAGCGGGAGGGAGACCCAGTACTTC
CDR3aa: CASSVGASGRETQYF

j_gene: TRBJ1-2
d_gene: -
abundance: -
v_gene: TRBV24-1
CDR3nt: TGTGCCACCAGTGATGGGGACCGCGCCTATGGCTACACCTTC
CDR3aa: CATSDGDRAYGYTF

j_gene: TRBJ2-2
d_gene: -
abundance: many
v_gene: TRBV12-3/TRBV12-4
CDR3nt: TGTGCCAGCAGTTTCAGGGACACCGGGGAGCTGTTTTTT
CDR3aa: CASSFRDTGELFF

j_gene: TRBJ2-3
d_gene: TRBD2
abundance: many
v_gene: TRBV11-2
CDR3nt: TGTGCCAGCAGTTCCGGGACTAGCGGTATAGATACGCAGTATTTT
CDR3aa: CASSSGTSGIDTQYF

j_gene: TRBJ1-1
d_gene: -
abundance: many
v_gene: TRBV7-2
CDR3nt: TGTGCCAGCAGACCCCGGGCAGAGAGGTATAACACTGAAGCTTTCTTT
CDR3aa: CASRPRAERYNTEAFF

j_gene: TRBJ2-7
d_gene: TRBD1
abundance: many
v_gene: TRBV5-1
CDR3nt: TGTGCCAGCAGTTCGGACAGGGGCTACGAGCAGTACTTC
CDR3aa: CASSSDRGYEQYF

j_gene: TRBJ2-5
d_gene: -
abundance: many
v_gene: TRBV5-1
CDR3nt: TGCGCCAGCAGCTCGGACAGTTGGGACGGGACCCAGTACTTC
CDR3aa: CASSSDSWDGTQYF

j_gene: TRBJ1-3
d_gene: TRBD1
abundance: few
v_gene: TRBV3-1
CDR3nt: TGTGCCAGCAGTCGTCGGGGGACAGGAGGAAACACCATATATTTT
CDR3aa: CASSRRGTGGNTIYF

j_gene: TRBJ2-3
d_gene: TRBD2
abundance: many
v_gene: TRBV10-3
CDR3nt: TGTGCCATCGAAGCGGGAGCCGGAGATACGCAGTATTTT
CDR3aa: CAIEAGAGDTQYF

j_gene: TRBJ1-4
d_gene: -
abundance: many
v_gene: TRBV28
CDR3nt: TGTGCCAGCATTCGGGGCCTTTCGGAAAAACTGTTTTTT
CDR3aa: CASIRGLSEKLFF

j_gene: TRBJ2-7
d_gene: -
abundance: many
v_gene: TRBV12-3/TRBV12-4
CDR3nt: TGTGCCAGCACCACCCTTTTATCAGGGCTCAACGAGCAGTACTTC
CDR3aa: CASTTLLSGLNEQYF

j_gene: TRBJ2-7
d_gene: -
abundance: many
v_gene: TRBV29-1
CDR3nt: TGCAGCGCCCAGGGGGCGGGAGTGGGTCTCGAGCAGTACTTC
CDR3aa: CSAQGAGVGLEQYF

j_gene: TRBJ2-3
d_gene: -
abundance: -
v_gene: TRBV4-1
CDR3nt: TGCGCCAGCAGCCCGGGGGGCACAGGGGAGGCAGATACGCAGTATTTT
CDR3aa: CASSPGGTGEADTQYF

j_gene: TRBJ1-4
d_gene: -
abundance: few
v_gene: TRBV19
CDR3nt: TGTGCCAGTAGTAGACAGGAAAATGAAAAACTGTTTTTT
CDR3aa: CASSRQENEKLFF

j_gene: TRBJ2-2
d_gene: -
abundance: -
v_gene: TRBV18
CDR3nt: TGTGCCAGCTCACCTCGGACAGCGAACACCGGGGAGCTGTTTTTT
CDR3aa: CASSPRTANTGELFF

j_gene: TRBJ2-1
d_gene: TRBD1
abundance: -
v_gene: TRBV24-1
CDR3nt: TGTGCCACCAGTGATTATGGACAGGGGGCTGGTGAGCAGTTCTTC
CDR3aa: CATSDYGQGAGEQFF

j_gene: TRBJ2-4
d_gene: -
abundance: many
v_gene: TRBV2
CDR3nt: TGTGCCAGCAGTGAAAAATGGCTGAAAAACATTCAGTACTTC
CDR3aa: CASSEKWLKNIQYF

j_gene: TRBJ1-1
d_gene: -
abundance: -
v_gene: TRBV7-6
CDR3nt: TGTGCCAGCAGCTATTCAGACAGTTTGGGCACTGAAGCTTTCTTT
CDR3aa: CASSYSDSLGTEAFF

j_gene: TRBJ1-1
d_gene: TRBD1
abundance: many
v_gene: TRBV30
CDR3nt: TGTGCCTGTGGACAGGCTTACATGAACACTGAAGCTTTCTTT
CDR3aa: CACGQAYMNTEAFF

j_gene: TRBJ1-6
d_gene: TRBD1
abundance: -
v_gene: TRBV7-9
CDR3nt: TGTGCCAGCAACAACTTACAGGGGATCCTTGGGTCACCCCTCCACTTT
CDR3aa: CASNNLQGILGSPLHF

j_gene: TRBJ2-7
d_gene: TRBD2
abundance: -
v_gene: TRBV27
CDR3nt: TGTGCCAGCAGTGACTTAGCGGGAGCTTCCTACGAGCAGTACTTC
CDR3aa: CASSDLAGASYEQYF

j_gene: TRBJ2-2
d_gene: TRBD1
abundance: -
v_gene: TRBV28
CDR3nt: TGTGCCAGCAGGGGGGACAGGGGGCTCTCGAACACCGGGGAGCTGTTTTTT
CDR3aa: CASRGDRGLSNTGELFF

j_gene: TRBJ2-4
d_gene: TRBD2
abundance: -
v_gene: TRBV19
CDR3nt: TGTGCCAGCCGACCTAGCGGGAAAGCCAAAAACATTCAGTACTTC
CDR3aa: CASRPSGKAKNIQYF

j_gene: TRBJ2-1
d_gene: -
abundance: -
v_gene: TRBV5-6
CDR3nt: TGTGCCAGCAGCTTGACTAGTTTCTATGAGCAGTTCTTC
CDR3aa: CASSLTSFYEQFF

j_gene: TRBJ2-7
d_gene: TRBD1
abundance: many
v_gene: TRBV11-2
CDR3nt: TGTGCCAGCAGCTTAGAGCCTGACAGGGACCCTTCCTACGAGCAGTACTTC
CDR3aa: CASSLEPDRDPSYEQYF